This T cell receptor beta chain stems from a study of vaccination and CD4 T cells after COVID-19. About the research overall: Collection of post-vaccine samples followed dose two by a median approximately 69 days, spanning a range of 14 to 241.

Treatment defined: approximately nine-day PBMC culture with coronavirus spike peptide pools or control peptides (ViraFEST assay). The CDR3 totals 14 residues. Per germline, CDR1 DFQATT and CDR2 SNEGSKA (reference sequence). V was trimmed by 5 bases and J by 8 bases, leaving 18 bases between them. As concerns this clonotype: Its antigen is unknown.

Cultured CD4+ T cells had their DNA profiled by the Oncomine TCR Beta short-read assay. MiXCR, applied by TCRdb to the PCR reads, yields one record per CDR3 protein. The table shows 13,000 or so distinct CDR3 sequences, with 45% to 60% occurring only once. Study observations and caveats: Although the median of SARS-CoV-2-reactive clonotypes rose from around 20 to 38, the change was not significant.

Material for sequencing was CD4+ T cells from blood, cultured in vitro. The chain recombines TRBV20-1 with TRBJ1-4; D is perhaps TRBD1 (6 bases). This TCR was sampled from a human donor who had recovered from COVID-19. CDR3 loop: CSAPRRQVGEKLFF. Here the CDR3 DNA reads TGCAGTGCTCCGCGTCGACAGGTCGGCGAAAAACTGTTTTTT.